Following are 3 T cell receptor beta chains from one sample sequenced in a study of cytomegalovirus exposure and HLA in healthy donors. PCR employed 60 Vbeta and 13 Jbeta primers. The repertoire was sequenced with immunoSEQ multiplex PCR; TCRdb's copy has only in-frame clones and lacks some. The sample lists about 160,000 clones, roughly 80% seen once, with 8.5% in the top ten. Sequencing was carried out using PBMCs. The source is a male donor in good health and CMV-seropositive.

This clone has just a few counts. The chain employs TRBV4-1 and TRBJ2-2, with TRBD2 matching over 9 bases. The CDR3 spans 19 residues. Germline CDR1 reads MGHRA; CDR2 reads YSYEKL. Trimming removed 1 base from V and 4 bases from J; junction bases left unmatched: 13. CDR3 amino acids: CASSQGILRASGVTGELFF. The CDR3 coding sequence is TGCGCCAGCAGCCAAGGGATCTTGAGGGCTAGCGGGGTCACCGGGGAGCTGTTTTTT.

This rearrangement joins TRBV27 to TRBJ2-1, with D possibly being TRBD2 (6 bases). The CDR3 sequence is 14 residues long. V was cut by 2 bases and J by 3 bases, with 8 bases left in between. Germline V lookup: CDR1 MNHEY, CDR2 SMNVEV (reference sequence). The CDR3 is CASSLRAGYNEQFF. CDR3 bases: TGTGCCAGCAGTTTAAGAGCGGGCTACAATGAGCAGTTCTTC.

The CDR3 here is CAWIGGRDAFF. CDR3 in DNA: TGTGCCTGGATAGGGGGCAGGGACGCTTTCTTT. V gene TRBV30 combines with J gene TRBJ1-1; TRBD1 matches at 7 bases. V dropped 4 bases and J dropped 11; count of bases not matched to a gene: 7. This CDR3 contains 11 residues. CDR1 and CDR2 from the germline V gene are GTSNPN and SVGIG (reference sequence).